The 5 T cell receptor beta chains listed next were all sequenced from one sample in a study of beta chain features in type 1 diabetes. Study-wide results and limits: Among patients with Type 1 diabetes, TCRB CDR3s were moderately but significantly shorter in every one of the four CD4+ subsets.

As every portion of the isolated RNA was reverse transcribed, the sequencing read expressed TCRB transcripts. Using immunoSEQ multiplex PCR, the repertoire was profiled, and TCRdb retains in-frame clones only, with some absent. The profile shows around 130,000 clones, around 9% of them singletons. Their antigen targets remain unknown. The sequencing sample was made of central memory CD4+ T cells from blood. The receptors were gathered from a man aged 25 to 40 with type 1 diabetes.

This clone was counted a few times. The chain employs TRBV6-5 and TRBJ2-3; TRBD1 is a possible D gene (5 bases). The CDR3 has 15 residues. Trimming removed 2 bases from V and 1 base from J, with 10 bases in between. Germline CDR1 and CDR2: MNHEY and SVGAGI. CDR3 sequence: CASSYGDSRTDTQYF. CDR3 sequence (DNA): TGTGCCAGCAGTTACGGCGACAGCCGCACAGATACGCAGTATTTT.

This clone was counted only a few times. The rearrangement uses TRBV21-1 and TRBJ2-7; the DNA was not used to check the table's D call, TRBD1. TRBV21-1 is listed as a pseudogene. This CDR3 has 15 residues. The CDR3 bases are TGTGCCAGCCTAATCCCAACAGGGGGTACCTACGAGCAGTACTTC. Protein: CASLIPTGGTYEQYF.

Only a few counts were recorded for this clone. The chain combines TRBV7-2 with TRBJ2-1, with TRBD2 matching 12 bases. CDR1 is SGHTA, CDR2 FQGNSA, per germline. V dropped 4 bases and J dropped 5; count of bases not matched to a gene: 3. CDR3 size: 15 residues. Here the CDR3 reads CASSSRTSGNNEQFF. CDR3 DNA: TGTGCCAGCAGCTCACGGACTAGCGGGAACAATGAGCAGTTCTTC.

This clone was seen more than once but under ten times. The chain recombines TRBV30 with TRBJ1-1, with 7 bases lining up with TRBD1. The CDR3 consists of 14 residues. J lost 0 bases, V lost 2 bases, and 3 bases had no gene match. Per germline, CDR1 GTSNPN and CDR2 SVGIG (reference sequence). CDR3 nucleotide sequence: TGTGCCTGGAGTAGGGGGCAGATGAACACTGAAGCTTTCTTT. Amino acids: CAWSRGQMNTEAFF.

This clone has more than one count but fewer than ten. The chain has TRBV28 and TRBJ1-1; 7 nucleotides align to TRBD1. The CDR3 is made up of 10 amino acids. Per the germline V gene, CDR1 is MDHEN and CDR2 is SYDVKM. The V gene end was trimmed by 10 bases and the J gene end by 8 bases; junction bases not matched to a gene: 4. CDR3 loop: CATVDREAFF. In nucleotides, the CDR3 is TGTGCCACCGTGGACAGGGAAGCTTTCTTT. The full variable domain, its missing parts supplied by reference TRBV28 and TRBJ1-1, is DVKVTQSSRYLVKRTGEKVFLECVQDMDHENMFWYRQDPGLGLRLIYFSYDVKMKEKGDIPEGYSVSREKKERFSLILESASTNQTSMYLCATVDREAFFGQGTRLTVV.